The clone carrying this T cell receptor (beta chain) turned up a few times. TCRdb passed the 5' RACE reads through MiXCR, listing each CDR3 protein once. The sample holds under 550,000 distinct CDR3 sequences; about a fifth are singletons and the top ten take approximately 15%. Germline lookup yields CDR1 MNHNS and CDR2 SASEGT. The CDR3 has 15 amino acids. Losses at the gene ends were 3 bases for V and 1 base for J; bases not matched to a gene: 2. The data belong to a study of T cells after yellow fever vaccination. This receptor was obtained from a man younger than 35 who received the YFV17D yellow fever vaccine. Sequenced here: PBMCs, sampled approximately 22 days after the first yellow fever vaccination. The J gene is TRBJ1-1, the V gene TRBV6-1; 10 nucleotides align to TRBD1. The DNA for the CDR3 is TGTGCCAGCAGTGATCGGACAGGGGGGAACACTGAAGCTTTCTTT. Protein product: CASSDRTGGNTEAFF.